The rows below give T cell receptor beta chains drawn from one sample of a study of OX40 agonist ivuxolimab in advanced cancers. The table came from immunoSEQ multiplex PCR; TCRdb's copy has only in-frame clones and leaves some out. The data hold over 95,000 clones, with 91% observed a single time. Specimen: CD4+ or CD8+ T cells sorted from blood, collected in a trial of the OX40 agonist ivuxolimab. The receptors stem from an adult with an advanced solid tumor such as melanoma, head and neck, liver or kidney cancer. The CDR3 runs from the conserved cysteine through the conserved F or W. The D gene is left open where the match is weak. Size is stated for part of the rows, as once, few or many counts, or as a class when the clone is expanded.

j_call | v_call | d_call | clone_size | cdr3_nt | cdr3_aa
TRBJ2-2 | TRBV2 | . | . | TGTGCCAGCATGAAGGGGCAGCGCACCGGGGAGCTGTTTTTT | CASMKGQRTGELFF
TRBJ2-7 | TRBV20-1 | . | . | TGCAGCGGGGGGCCCTCGCGGGAGCAGTACTTC | CSGGPSREQYF
TRBJ2-7 | TRBV15 | . | once | TGTGCCACCAGCAGAGATCAGTGGGAGCAGTACTTC | CATSRDQWEQYF
TRBJ2-7 | TRBV18 | . | . | TGTGCCAGCTCACTACCAACCTACGAGCAGTACTTC | CASSLPTYEQYF
TRBJ2-1 | TRBV5-1 | TRBD2 | . | TGCGCCAGCAGCTCCAGGGATCGGGGGGGCAATGAGCAGTTCTTC | CASSSRDRGGNEQFF
TRBJ2-1 | TRBV19 | . | . | TGTGCCAGTAGGGGGACAAGATACAATGAGCAGTTCTTC | CASRGTRYNEQFF
TRBJ1-4 | TRBV7-9 | TRBD1 | . | TGTGCCAGCAGCGAAGGACAGGCCTATGAAAAACTGTTTTTT | CASSEGQAYEKLFF
TRBJ2-2 | TRBV28 | . | . | TGTGCCAGCAACCCCCCGTTACGGGGGAGAAACACCGGGGAGCTGTTTTTT | CASNPPLRGRNTGELFF
TRBJ2-3 | TRBV12-1 | . | . | TGTGCCAGGACGGCGGGGGGCGGGTGGCCTAGCACAGATACGCAGTATTTT | CARTAGGGWPSTDTQYF
TRBJ2-7 | TRBV11-3 | TRBD2 | . | TGTGCCAGCAGCTTAGCGGGGGCTAGCGGGAGAGTAACCTACGAGCAGTACTTC | CASSLAGASGRVTYEQYF
TRBJ2-3 | TRBV11-2 | . | . | TGTGCCAGCAGCTTAGTCGGGTATACTCAGTATTTT | CASSLVGYTQYF
TRBJ2-7 | TRBV7-2 | . | . | TGTGCCAGCAGCCAGACGGGGTTTGACGAGCAGTACTTC | CASSQTGFDEQYF
TRBJ2-7 | TRBV5-1 | . | . | TGCGCCAGCAGCTTGGCCGGGATTCCCTACGAGCAGTACTTC | CASSLAGIPYEQYF
TRBJ2-5 | TRBV4-2 | . | . | TGTGCCAGCAGCCCCAGCCACCAAGAGACCCAGTACTTC | CASSPSHQETQYF
TRBJ1-5 | TRBV30 | . | . | TGTGCCTGGAGTGTAAGGAGCAATCAGCCCCAGCATTTT | CAWSVRSNQPQHF
TRBJ2-1 | TRBV5-1 | TRBD2 | . | TGCGCCAGCAACGCCGGGACTAGCGGGAGTAACCATGAGCAGTTCTTC | CASNAGTSGSNHEQFF
TRBJ2-3 | TRBV6-4 | TRBD1 | . | TGTGCCAGCAGCCAACAGGGGGGCGCAGATACGCAGTATTTT | CASSQQGGADTQYF
TRBJ2-5 | TRBV9 | TRBD2 | . | TGTGCCAGCAGCTCCCGGACTAGCGGGAGGGGAGAGACCCAGTACTTC | CASSSRTSGRGETQYF
TRBJ1-4 | TRBV6-1 | . | . | TGTGCCAGCAGTGAAGTACGGGGTTCGGGTGACGAAAAACTGTTTTTT | CASSEVRGSGDEKLFF
TRBJ2-4 | TRBV5-6 | . | . | TGTGCCAGCAGCACGGCCGGGGTCAAAAGGTACTTC | CASSTAGVKRYF
TRBJ2-2 | TRBV7-9 | . | . | TGTGCCAGCAGCACGCAAGCGAACACCGGGGAGCTGTTTTTT | CASSTQANTGELFF
TRBJ2-3 | TRBV5-8 | . | . | TGTGCCAGCAGCTTGGCCGGGCTAGCCATAGATACGCAGTATTTT | CASSLAGLAIDTQYF
TRBJ1-5 | TRBV28 | . | . | TGTGCCAGCAGTTTAAGGGGAGCCCAGCATTTT | CASSLRGAQHF
TRBJ2-3 | TRBV6-6 | . | . | TGTGCCAGCATCATGCCGGGCACAGATACGCAGTATTTT | CASIMPGTDTQYF
TRBJ1-5 | TRBV7-2 | . | few | TGTGCCAGCAGCTGGGACGGACACAGCAATCAGCCCCAGCATTTT | CASSWDGHSNQPQHF
TRBJ2-1 | TRBV7-6 | TRBD1 | . | TGTGCCAGCAGCCGAGACAGGGGGAGCTACAATGAGCAGTTCTTC | CASSRDRGSYNEQFF
TRBJ2-1 | TRBV15 | TRBD2 | . | TGTGCCACCAGCAGAGAAGGGACTAGCGGGAGCTATGAGCAGTTCTTC | CATSREGTSGSYEQFF
TRBJ2-2 | TRBV19 | . | . | TGTGCCAGTAGTGGACAGCCTATATTCACCGGGGAGCTGTTTTTT | CASSGQPIFTGELFF
TRBJ2-5 | TRBV7-9 | TRBD1 | . | TGTGCCAGCAGCTTTGACAGGGTCGAGACCCAGTACTTC | CASSFDRVETQYF
TRBJ2-1 | TRBV5-4 | TRBD2 | . | TGTGCCAGCAGCTTGGGTAGCGGGGAATCAAATGAGCAGTTCTTC | CASSLGSGESNEQFF
TRBJ1-1 | TRBV19 | . | . | TGTGCCAGTAGTACCCGGAGGGGAAGGAACACTGAAGCTTTCTTT | CASSTRRGRNTEAFF
TRBJ2-5 | TRBV28 | . | . | TGTGCCAGCAGTTGGGGTAGAGGGTCAGCTGAGACCCAGTACTTC | CASSWGRGSAETQYF
TRBJ1-2 | TRBV6-5 | TRBD1 | . | TGTGCCAGCAGGGACAGGGTGGGGACATTGGGTGGCTACACCTTC | CASRDRVGTLGGYTF
TRBJ1-4 | TRBV4-3 | . | . | TGCGCCAGCAGCCAAGATCGGGGTAGCGGTGAAAAACTGTTTTTT | CASSQDRGSGEKLFF
TRBJ2-2 | TRBV11-1 | . | few | TGTGCCAGCAGCAAATCGACCGGGGAGCTGTTTTTT | CASSKSTGELFF
TRBJ1-4 | TRBV2 | TRBD1 | . | TGTGCCAGCAGTCCCGGGACAGGGGTGAATGAAAAACTGTTTTTT | CASSPGTGVNEKLFF
TRBJ2-2 | TRBV7-3 | . | once | TGTGCCAGCAGCTTATTGGGCCGGGCGATGGGTACCGGGGAGCTGTTTTTT | CASSLLGRAMGTGELFF
TRBJ1-4 | TRBV7-8 | TRBD1 | . | TGTGCCAGCAGCAAACGGGACAGGGAAAATGAAAAACTGTTTTTT | CASSKRDRENEKLFF
TRBJ2-5 | TRBV30 | TRBD2 | once | TGTGCCTGGGAAACTGTAGCGGGAGGGCCCCAAGAGACCCAGTACTTC | CAWETVAGGPQETQYF
TRBJ1-2 | TRBV6-1 | . | once | TGTGCCAGCAGACGAATGTGGGGGGCGGACTATGGCTACACCTTC | CASRRMWGADYGYTF
TRBJ2-3 | TRBV9 | TRBD2 | . | TGTGCCAGCAGCTTTAGCGGGAGGGCGGCAGATACGCAGTATTTT | CASSFSGRAADTQYF
TRBJ1-5 | TRBV7-9 | . | . | TGTGCCAGCAGCCTGCAGGGGCCGGGAAATCAGCCCCAGCATTTT | CASSLQGPGNQPQHF
TRBJ1-2 | TRBV28 | TRBD1 | . | TGTGCCAGCAGTCCCGCAGGGGGCGTTATTGGCTACACCTTC | CASSPAGGVIGYTF
TRBJ2-2 | TRBV18 | . | . | TGTGCCAGCTCACCAGGGGTACGGACCGGGGAGCTGTTTTTT | CASSPGVRTGELFF
TRBJ2-3 | TRBV7-2 | TRBD2 | . | TGTGCCAGCAGCTTATCTGTTGGGGAGGGGTATTTT | CASSLSVGEGYF
TRBJ2-3 | TRBV2 | . | . | TGTGCCAGCAGTGTCGGGCGCACAGATACGCAGTATTTT | CASSVGRTDTQYF
TRBJ2-1 | TRBV7-2 | . | . | TGTGCCAGCAGCTTCCACAGGGCAAGCAATGAGCAGTTCTTC | CASSFHRASNEQFF
TRBJ2-3 | TRBV19 | . | few | TGTGCCAGTAGTATAAGGGATACGCAGTATTTT | CASSIRDTQYF
TRBJ1-6 | TRBV27 | . | . | TGTGCCAGCAGTTTAAATCCGTCGCAGGGACGTCTTAAAAATTCACCCCTCCACTTT | CASSLNPSQGRLKNSPLHF
TRBJ1-3 | TRBV21-1 | . | few | TGTGCCAGCAGCAAAGCGACCCGACAGGGACGCTCTGGAAACACCATATATTTT | CASSKATRQGRSGNTIYF
TRBJ2-6 | TRBV11-1 | . | . | TGTGCCAGCAGCTTGGCTGGGGCCAACGTCCTGACTTTC | CASSLAGANVLTF
TRBJ1-4 | TRBV7-8 | TRBD1 | . | TGTGCCAGCAGCTTATCAGGGGGCCGGGAGAAACTGTTTTTT | CASSLSGGREKLFF
TRBJ2-1 | TRBV7-2 | TRBD2 | . | TGTGCCAGCAGCTTAGAGGGAACTAGCGGCTACAATGAGCAGTTCTTC | CASSLEGTSGYNEQFF
TRBJ1-4 | TRBV5-1 | . | . | TGCGCCAGCAGACGGGACGGGGTGGGTGAAAAACTGTTTTTT | CASRRDGVGEKLFF
TRBJ2-6 | TRBV4-2 | TRBD1 | . | TGTGCCAGCAGCCAAGATAGGACAGGGGGCCCCTCTGGGGCCAACGTCCTGACTTTC | CASSQDRTGGPSGANVLTF
TRBJ2-7 | TRBV7-2 | . | . | TGTGCCAGCAGCCCAACAGGGATCCACGAGCAGTACTTC | CASSPTGIHEQYF
TRBJ2-1 | TRBV11-1 | TRBD2 | . | TGTGCCAGCAGCCTAAGCGGGATATCCTACAATGAGCAGTTCTTC | CASSLSGISYNEQFF
TRBJ2-6 | TRBV7-2 | TRBD1 | . | TGTGCCAGCAGCTGGGGACAGGGGGGAGGGGCCAACGTCCTGACTTTC | CASSWGQGGGANVLTF
TRBJ1-3 | TRBV6-6 | . | . | TGTGCCAGCAGTTACTCTCCCGGGGGAAACACCATATATTTT | CASSYSPGGNTIYF